Presented here are 7 T cell receptor beta chains from one specimen sequenced in a study of blood T cell repertoires in COVID-19. The method was immunoSEQ multiplex PCR; TCRdb's version includes in-frame clones alone and lacks a portion of them. The sample carries about 480,000 clones, 85% to 90% recorded once. Sequenced input: peripheral blood. The receptors were sampled from a woman in her 50s with COVID-19, enrolled during active disease.

The rearrangement joins TRBV10-2 to TRBJ2-1, with 9 bases identical to TRBD1. CDR1 is WSHSY, CDR2 SAAADI, per germline. CDR3 length: 14 amino acids. Trimming removed 6 bases from V and 4 bases from J; junction bases left unmatched: 4. The CDR3 bases are TGCGCCAGCAGGACAGGGGGTTGGTACAATGAGCAGTTCTTC. Its translation: CASRTGGWYNEQFF.

This chain connects TRBV24-1 to TRBJ2-1; D unresolved. CDR1 and CDR2 from the germline V gene are KGHDR and SFDVKD. This CDR3 spans 13 amino acids. Trimming took 5 bases from V and 10 from J, leaving 14 bases between them. The CDR3 loop is CATSGPNPREQFF. The DNA for the CDR3 is TGTGCCACCAGTGGGCCCAACCCGCGGGAGCAGTTCTTC.

This rearrangement joins TRBV3-1 (or the pseudogene TRBV3-2) to TRBJ2-2; D is perhaps TRBD2 (5 bases). Trimming took 4 bases from V and 6 from J, leaving 18 bases between them. Germline V gene lookup returns CDR1 LGHDT and CDR2 YNNKEL (reference sequence). The length of the CDR3 is 16 residues. The CDR3 here is CASSPTGVFVAGELFF. In DNA form, the CDR3 reads TGTGCCAGCAGCCCGACCGGGGTGTTTGTCGCCGGGGAGCTGTTTTTT.

The chain combines TRBV5-5 with TRBJ1-3, with unresolved D. This CDR3 spans 13 amino acids. With 0 bases removed from V and 4 bases from J, the gap between germline ends came to 5 bases. Germline lookup yields CDR1 SGHKS and CDR2 YYEKEE (reference sequence). The chain's CDR3 is CASSLEAGNTIYF. CDR3 bases: TGTGCCAGCAGCTTGGAAGCAGGAAACACCATATATTTT.

The chain carries TRBV7-8 and TRBJ1-5, with TRBD1 identical over 7 bases. Germline V lookup: CDR1 SGHVS, CDR2 FQNEAQ. With 0 bases clipped from V and 2 bases from J, the junction kept 7 bases outside the gene matches. The CDR3 contains 17 residues. As DNA, the CDR3 is TGTGCCAGCAGCTTAGCCTTAGACAGGGTGGGCAATCAGCCCCAGCATTTT. Translated: CASSLALDRVGNQPQHF.

The V and J genes are TRBV11-2 and TRBJ2-3, with 9 bases lining up with TRBD2. Germline assignment: CDR1 SGHAT and CDR2 FQNNGV. J lost 0 bases, V lost 5 bases, and 3 bases had no gene match. The CDR3 has 15 amino acids. The CDR3: CASSASGVSTDTQYF. The CDR3 bases are TGTGCCAGCAGCGCTAGCGGGGTAAGCACAGATACGCAGTATTTT. The whole variable domain, remainder taken from reference TRBV11-2 and TRBJ2-3, is EAGVAQSPRYKIIEKRQSVAFWCNPISGHATLYWYQQILGQGPKLLIQFQNNGVVDDSQLPKDRFSAERLKGVDSTLKIQPAKLEDSAVYLCASSASGVSTDTQYFGPGTRLTVL.

V and J are TRBV19 and TRBJ1-5, with D possibly TRBD1 on 6 matching bases. This CDR3 is 13 amino acids long. The germline gives CDR1 LNHDA, CDR2 SQIVND (reference sequence). Trimming pared 4 bases from V and 5 bases from J, leaving 9 bases between. The CDR3 DNA is TGTGCCAGTAGTACTGCAGGGGATCAGCCCCAGCATTTT. Translation: CASSTAGDQPQHF.